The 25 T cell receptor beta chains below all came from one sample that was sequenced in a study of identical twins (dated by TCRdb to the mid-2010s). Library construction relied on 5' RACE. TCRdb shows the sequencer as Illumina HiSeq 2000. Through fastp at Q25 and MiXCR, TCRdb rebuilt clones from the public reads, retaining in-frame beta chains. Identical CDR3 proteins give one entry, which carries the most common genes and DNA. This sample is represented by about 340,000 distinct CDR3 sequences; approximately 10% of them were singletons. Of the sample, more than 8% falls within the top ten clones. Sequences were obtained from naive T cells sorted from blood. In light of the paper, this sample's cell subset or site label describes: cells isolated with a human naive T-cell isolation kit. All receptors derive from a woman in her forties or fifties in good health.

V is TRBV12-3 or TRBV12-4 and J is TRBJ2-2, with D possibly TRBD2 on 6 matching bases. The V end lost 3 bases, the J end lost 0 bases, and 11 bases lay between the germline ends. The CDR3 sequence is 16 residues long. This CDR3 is CASSLGAGANTGELFF. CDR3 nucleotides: TGTGCCAGCAGTTTGGGAGCGGGTGCGAACACCGGGGAGCTGTTTTTT.

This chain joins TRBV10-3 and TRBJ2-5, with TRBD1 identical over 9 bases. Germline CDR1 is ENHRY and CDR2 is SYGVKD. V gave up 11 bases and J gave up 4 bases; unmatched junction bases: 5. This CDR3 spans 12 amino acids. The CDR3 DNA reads TGTGCCGTGCGGGGACAGGGAGAGACCCAGTACTTC. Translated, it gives CAVRGQGETQYF.

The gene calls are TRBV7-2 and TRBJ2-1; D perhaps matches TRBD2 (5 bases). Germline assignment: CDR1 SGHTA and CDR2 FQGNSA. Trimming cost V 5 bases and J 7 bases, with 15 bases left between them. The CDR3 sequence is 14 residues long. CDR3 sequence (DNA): TGTGCCAGCAGCGGGAGACAACCACAGAATGAGCAGTTCTTC. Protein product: CASSGRQPQNEQFF.

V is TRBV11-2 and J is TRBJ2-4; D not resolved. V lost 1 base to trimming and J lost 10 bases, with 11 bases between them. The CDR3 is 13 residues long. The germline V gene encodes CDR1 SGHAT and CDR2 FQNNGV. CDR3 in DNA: TGTGCCAGCAGCTTAGTAGTCAACTCGATTCAGTACTTC. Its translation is CASSLVVNSIQYF. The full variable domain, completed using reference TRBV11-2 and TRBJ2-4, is EAGVAQSPRYKIIEKRQSVAFWCNPISGHATLYWYQQILGQGPKLLIQFQNNGVVDDSQLPKDRFSAERLKGVDSTLKIQPAKLEDSAVYLCASSLVVNSIQYFGAGTRLSVL.

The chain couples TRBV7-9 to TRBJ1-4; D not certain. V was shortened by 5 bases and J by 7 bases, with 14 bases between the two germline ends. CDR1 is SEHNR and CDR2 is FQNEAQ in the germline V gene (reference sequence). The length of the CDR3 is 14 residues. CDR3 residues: CASSITASGEKLFF. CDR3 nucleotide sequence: TGTGCCAGCAGCATAACGGCATCAGGTGAAAAACTGTTTTTT.

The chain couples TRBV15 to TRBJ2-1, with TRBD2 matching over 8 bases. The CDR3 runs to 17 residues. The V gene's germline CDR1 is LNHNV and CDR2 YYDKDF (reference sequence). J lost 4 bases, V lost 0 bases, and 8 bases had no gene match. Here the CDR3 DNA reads TGTGCCACCAGCAGAGATAAAGCGGGAGTGGGGTACAATGAGCAGTTCTTC. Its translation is CATSRDKAGVGYNEQFF. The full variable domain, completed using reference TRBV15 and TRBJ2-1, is DAMVIQNPRYQVTQFGKPVTLSCSQTLNHNVMYWYQQKSSQAPKLLFHYYDKDFNNEADTPDNFQSRRPNTSFCFLDIRSPGLGDTAMYLCATSRDKAGVGYNEQFFGPGTRLTVL.

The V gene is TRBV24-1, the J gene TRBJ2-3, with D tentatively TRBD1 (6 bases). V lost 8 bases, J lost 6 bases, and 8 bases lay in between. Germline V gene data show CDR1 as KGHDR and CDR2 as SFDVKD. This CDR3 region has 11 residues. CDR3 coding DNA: TGTGCCACCAAACAGGGCGATACGCAGTATTTT. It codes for CATKQGDTQYF.

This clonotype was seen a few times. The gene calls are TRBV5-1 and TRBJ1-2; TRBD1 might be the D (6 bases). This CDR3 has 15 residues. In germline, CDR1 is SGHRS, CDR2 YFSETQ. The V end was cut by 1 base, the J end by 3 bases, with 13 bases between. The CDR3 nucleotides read TGCGCCAGCAGCTTGTTCGGGGGGGCAGACTATGGCTACACCTTC. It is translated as CASSLFGGADYGYTF.

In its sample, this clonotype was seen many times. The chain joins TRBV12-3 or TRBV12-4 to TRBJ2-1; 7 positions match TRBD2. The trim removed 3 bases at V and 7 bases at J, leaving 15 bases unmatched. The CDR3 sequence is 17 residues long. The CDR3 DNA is TGTGCCAGCAGTTTTAACCCCTCGAGACTAGCACAGAATGAGCAGTTCTTC. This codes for CASSFNPSRLAQNEQFF.

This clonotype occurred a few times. CDR3 sequence (DNA): TGCAGTGCTAGAGATACCGGACTAGCGGGAGTCGGGTACAATGAGCAGTTCTTC. This gives the protein CSARDTGLAGVGYNEQFF. The chain carries TRBV20-1 and TRBJ2-1; 13 nucleotides line up with TRBD2. CDR1 DFQATT and CDR2 SNEGSKA come from the germline V gene (reference sequence). The CDR3 extends over 18 amino acids. J gave up 4 bases and V 0 bases, and 9 bases lay outside the gene matches.

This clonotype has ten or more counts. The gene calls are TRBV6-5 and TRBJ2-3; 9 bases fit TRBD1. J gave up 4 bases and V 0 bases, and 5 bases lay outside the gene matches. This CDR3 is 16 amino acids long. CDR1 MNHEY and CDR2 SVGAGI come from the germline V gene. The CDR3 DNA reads TGTGCCAGCAGTTACTCCTCCGGGACAGGGCCAGATACGCAGTATTTT. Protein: CASSYSSGTGPDTQYF.

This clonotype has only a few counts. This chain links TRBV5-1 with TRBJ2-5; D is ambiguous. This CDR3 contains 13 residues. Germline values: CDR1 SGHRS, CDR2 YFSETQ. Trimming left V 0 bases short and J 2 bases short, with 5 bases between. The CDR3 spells CASSLDTQETQYF. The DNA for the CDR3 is TGCGCCAGCAGCTTGGACACACAAGAGACCCAGTACTTC. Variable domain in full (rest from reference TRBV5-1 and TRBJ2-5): KAGVTQTPRYLIKTRGQQVTLSCSPISGHRSVSWYQQTPGQGLQFLFEYFSETQRNKGNFPGRFSGRQFSNSRSEMNVSTLELGDSALYLCASSLDTQETQYFGPGTRLLVL.

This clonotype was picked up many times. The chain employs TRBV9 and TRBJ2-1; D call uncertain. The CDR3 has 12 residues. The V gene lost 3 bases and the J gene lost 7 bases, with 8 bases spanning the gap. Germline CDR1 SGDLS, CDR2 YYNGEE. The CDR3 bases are TGTGCCAGCAGCGAACTCCGGAATGAGCAGTTCTTC. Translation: CASSELRNEQFF.

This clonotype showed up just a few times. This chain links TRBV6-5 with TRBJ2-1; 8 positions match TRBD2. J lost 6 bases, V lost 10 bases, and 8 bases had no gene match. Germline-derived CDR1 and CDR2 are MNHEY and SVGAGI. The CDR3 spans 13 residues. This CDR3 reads CATRGGRINEQFF. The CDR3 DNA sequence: TGTGCCACACGGGGGGGGCGCATCAATGAGCAGTTCTTC.

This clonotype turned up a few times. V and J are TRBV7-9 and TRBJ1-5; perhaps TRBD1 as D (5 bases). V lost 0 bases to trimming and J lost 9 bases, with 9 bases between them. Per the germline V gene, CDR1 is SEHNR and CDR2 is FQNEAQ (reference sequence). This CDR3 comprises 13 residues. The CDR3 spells CASSLAGTAPQHF. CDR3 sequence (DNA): TGTGCCAGCAGCTTAGCGGGGACCGCGCCCCAGCATTTT.

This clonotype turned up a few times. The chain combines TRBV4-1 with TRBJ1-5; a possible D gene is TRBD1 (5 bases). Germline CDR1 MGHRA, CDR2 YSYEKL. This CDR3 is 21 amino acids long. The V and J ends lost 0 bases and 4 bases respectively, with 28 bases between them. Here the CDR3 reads CASSQDVGNRRRGRSNQPQHF. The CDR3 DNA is TGCGCCAGCAGCCAAGATGTAGGGAATCGTCGGCGGGGGAGGAGTAATCAGCCCCAGCATTTT.

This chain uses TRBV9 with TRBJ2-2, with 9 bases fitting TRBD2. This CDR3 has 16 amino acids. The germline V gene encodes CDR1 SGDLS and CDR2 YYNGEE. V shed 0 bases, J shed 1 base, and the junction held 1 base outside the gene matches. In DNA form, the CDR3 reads TGTGCCAGCAGCGTAGGGACTAGCGTGAACACCGGGGAGCTGTTTTTT. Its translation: CASSVGTSVNTGELFF.

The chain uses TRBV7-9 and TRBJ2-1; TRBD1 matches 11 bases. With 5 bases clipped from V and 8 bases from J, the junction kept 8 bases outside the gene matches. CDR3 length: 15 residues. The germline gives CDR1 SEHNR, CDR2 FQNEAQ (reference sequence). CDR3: CASSPSGTGGYEQFF. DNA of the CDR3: TGTGCCAGCAGCCCGTCCGGGACAGGGGGATATGAGCAGTTCTTC.

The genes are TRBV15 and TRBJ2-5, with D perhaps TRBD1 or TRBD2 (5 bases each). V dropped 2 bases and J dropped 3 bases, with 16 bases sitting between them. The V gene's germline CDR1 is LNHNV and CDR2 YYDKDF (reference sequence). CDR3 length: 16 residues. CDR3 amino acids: CATSRTSGPQKETQYF. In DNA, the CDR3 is TGTGCCACCAGCAGAACATCGGGGCCCCAAAAAGAGACCCAGTACTTC.

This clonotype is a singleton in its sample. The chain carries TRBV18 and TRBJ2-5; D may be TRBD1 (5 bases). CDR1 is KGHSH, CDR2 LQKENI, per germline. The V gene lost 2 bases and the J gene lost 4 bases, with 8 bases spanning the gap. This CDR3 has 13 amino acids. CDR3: CASSPSRVETQYF. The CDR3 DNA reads TGTGCCAGCTCACCAAGCAGGGTAGAGACCCAGTACTTC.

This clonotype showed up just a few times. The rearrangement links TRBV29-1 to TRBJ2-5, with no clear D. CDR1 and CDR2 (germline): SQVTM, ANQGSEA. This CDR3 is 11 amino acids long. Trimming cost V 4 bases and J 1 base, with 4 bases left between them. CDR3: CSVVTQETQYF. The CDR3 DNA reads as TGCAGCGTTGTTACCCAAGAGACCCAGTACTTC.

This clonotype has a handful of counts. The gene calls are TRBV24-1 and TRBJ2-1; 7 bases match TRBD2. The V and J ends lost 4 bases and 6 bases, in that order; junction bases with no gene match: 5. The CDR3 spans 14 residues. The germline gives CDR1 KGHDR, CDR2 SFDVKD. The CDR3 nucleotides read TGTGCCACCAGTGAGTCCTGGACTAGCAATGAGCAGTTCTTC. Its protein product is CATSESWTSNEQFF.

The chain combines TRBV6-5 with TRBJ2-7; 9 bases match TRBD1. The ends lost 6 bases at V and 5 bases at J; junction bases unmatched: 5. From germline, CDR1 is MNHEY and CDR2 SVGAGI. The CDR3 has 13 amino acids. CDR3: CASSPDRGDEQYV. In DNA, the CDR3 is TGTGCCAGCAGCCCCGACAGGGGGGACGAGCAGTACGTC.

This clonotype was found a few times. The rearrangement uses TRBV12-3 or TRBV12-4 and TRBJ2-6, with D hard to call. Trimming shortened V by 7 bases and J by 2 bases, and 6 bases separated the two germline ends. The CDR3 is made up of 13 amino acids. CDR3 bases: TGTGCCAGCAAAAGCACTGGGGCCAACGTCCTGACTTTC. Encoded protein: CASKSTGANVLTF.

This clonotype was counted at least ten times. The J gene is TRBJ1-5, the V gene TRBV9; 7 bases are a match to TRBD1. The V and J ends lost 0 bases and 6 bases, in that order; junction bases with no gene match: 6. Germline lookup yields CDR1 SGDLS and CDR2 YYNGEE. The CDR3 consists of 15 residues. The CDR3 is CASSVGQGLGQPQHF. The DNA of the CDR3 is TGTGCCAGCAGCGTAGGACAGGGCCTTGGTCAGCCCCAGCATTTT. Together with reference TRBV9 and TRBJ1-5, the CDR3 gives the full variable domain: DSGVTQTPKHLITATGQRVTLRCSPRSGDLSVYWYQQSLDQGLQFLIQYYNGEERAKGNILERFSAQQFPDLHSELNLSSLELGDSALYFCASSVGQGLGQPQHFGDGTRLSIL.